This TCR beta chain was recorded in a study of identical twins. Regarding the study as a whole: Findings came from cross-sectional statistics, without long-term follow-up of donors. Among out-of-frame alpha sequences shared by twins, low generation probability occurred in excess.

Every one of the donors was a healthy Caucasian. Template switching, a step in the protocol, added a universal primer site, and cDNA carried unique molecular identifiers. Each CDR3 protein gets one entry after TCRdb re-called the 5' RACE reads with MiXCR. The repertoire holds 640,000 or so distinct CDR3 sequences, with roughly 6% as singletons. This clonotype was recorded a few times. No antigen is known for it. This clonotype originated in a man younger than 35 in good health. The source material was naive T cells sorted from blood.

The CDR3 nucleotides read TGCGCCAGCAGCTTGAGGCAGCTCAGCTCCTACGAGCAGTACTTC. It translates to CASSLRQLSSYEQYF. This chain links TRBV5-1 with TRBJ2-7; D not resolved. This CDR3 is built from 15 residues. Germline CDR1 reads SGHRS; CDR2 reads YFSETQ. V was pared by 1 base and J by 0 bases, with 11 bases between.